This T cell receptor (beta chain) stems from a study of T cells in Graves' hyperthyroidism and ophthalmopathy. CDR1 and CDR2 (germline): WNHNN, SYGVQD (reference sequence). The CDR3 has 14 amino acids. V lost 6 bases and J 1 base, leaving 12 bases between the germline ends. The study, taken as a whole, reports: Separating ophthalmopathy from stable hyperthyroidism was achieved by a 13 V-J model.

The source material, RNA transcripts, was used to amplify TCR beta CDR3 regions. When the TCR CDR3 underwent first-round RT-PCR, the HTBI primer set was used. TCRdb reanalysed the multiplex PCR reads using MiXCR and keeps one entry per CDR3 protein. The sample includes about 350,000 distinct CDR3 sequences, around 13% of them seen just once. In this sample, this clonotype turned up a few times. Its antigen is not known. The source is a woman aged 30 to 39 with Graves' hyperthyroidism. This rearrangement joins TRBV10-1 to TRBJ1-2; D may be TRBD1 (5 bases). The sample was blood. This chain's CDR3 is CASSPGPGNYGYTF. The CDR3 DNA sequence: TGCGCCAGCAGCCCGGGGCCGGGTAACTATGGCTACACCTTC.